Listed below are T cell receptor beta chains from one sample, sequenced in a study of molecular identifiers for immune sequencing clone quantification. TCRdb called the PCR reads again in MiXCR, with one record for every CDR3 protein. The table includes 600,000 to 650,000 distinct CDR3 sequences, about 20% detected once. Specimen: naive CD8+ T cells from blood, with Jurkat cell RNA spiked in. The receptors here all came from a human donor in good health. Some libraries in this study had Jurkat cell RNA spiked in. The CDR3 runs from the conserved cysteine through the conserved F or W. A D gene is named only where the DNA matches it firmly. The size field is filled for only some rows; it gives once, few, many or a size class.

TRBJ2-2 | many | TRBV7-9 | - | TGTGCCAGCAGCTTAGCGCTGGGAACGAACACCGGGGAGCTGTTTTTT | CASSLALGTNTGELFF
TRBJ2-7 | few | TRBV4-1 | - | TGCGCCAGCAGCCAGGACACCGGGGAGTGGTACGAGCAGTACTTC | CASSQDTGEWYEQYF
TRBJ1-4 | - | TRBV4-3 | TRBD1 | TGCGCCAGCCACCCTACAGGGGGTCAAGATAGGGAAAAACTGTTTTTT | CASHPTGGQDREKLFF
TRBJ1-1 | many | TRBV12-3/TRBV12-4 | - | TGTGCCAGCAGCCCCACAATTGGGGGCTCTGAAGCTTTCTTT | CASSPTIGGSEAFF
TRBJ2-5 | few | TRBV24-1 | TRBD1 | TGTGCCACCAGTTCACAGGGGTTGGAGACCCAGTACTTC | CATSSQGLETQYF
TRBJ1-2 | many | TRBV14 | - | TGTGCCAGCAGCCAAGTGGCCGGGTCTAACTATGGCTACACCTTC | CASSQVAGSNYGYTF
TRBJ2-7 | few | TRBV6-1 | - | TGTGCCAGCAGTGAGTGGAAGCAGGGTAACCACGAGCAGTACTTC | CASSEWKQGNHEQYF
TRBJ2-7 | many | TRBV3-1 | TRBD2 | TGTGCCAGCAGCCAAGAACTAGGACTAGCGGGTTACGAGCAGTACTTC | CASSQELGLAGYEQYF
TRBJ2-5 | - | TRBV7-2 | TRBD2 | TGTGCCAGCAGCTCCCGGACTAGTCTGCGACGGGAGACCCAGTACTTC | CASSSRTSLRRETQYF
TRBJ1-1 | many | TRBV5-1 | - | TGCGCCAGCAGCTTGGAAGGGACGGAGTACACTGAAGCTTTCTTT | CASSLEGTEYTEAFF
TRBJ2-1 | many | TRBV28 | TRBD1 | TGTGCCAGCAGTCCGACAGGGGCGTTCTACAATGAGCAGTTCTTC | CASSPTGAFYNEQFF
TRBJ2-7 | many | TRBV13 | - | TGTGCCAGCAGTCACGGGCCAGTCTTCTACGAGCAGTACTTC | CASSHGPVFYEQYF
TRBJ1-5 | few | TRBV28 | - | TGTGCCAGCAGTTTGGATCTCAGGGGACAGCCCCAGCATTTT | CASSLDLRGQPQHF
TRBJ1-1 | - | TRBV4-1 | - | TGCGCCAGCAGCCAAGGGAGGGGTCCGAACACTGAAGCTTTCTTT | CASSQGRGPNTEAFF
TRBJ2-7 | many | TRBV6-6 | TRBD2 | TGTGCCAGCAGCCTTAGCGGGAGGGAGTACGAGCAGTACTTC | CASSLSGREYEQYF
TRBJ1-2 | - | TRBV13 | TRBD1 | TGTGCCAGCAGCCCCCGGGGGGCAGGGGGCTTGGATGGCTACACCTTC | CASSPRGAGGLDGYTF
TRBJ1-1 | - | TRBV13 | TRBD1 | TGTGCCAGCAGCTTACTCCAGGGGGTCGCCGGGACTGAAGCTTTCTTT | CASSLLQGVAGTEAFF
TRBJ2-5 | many | TRBV7-9 | - | TGTGCCAGCAGCTCGATAACCGACTTTCCTCAAGAGACCCAGTACTTC | CASSSITDFPQETQYF
TRBJ1-1 | many | TRBV30 | - | TGTGCCTGGACAGTGAGTTTGAACACTGAAGCTTTCTTT | CAWTVSLNTEAFF
TRBJ2-7 | many | TRBV27 | TRBD1 | TGTGCCAGCAGCGCCGGACAGGCCTACGAGCAGTACTTC | CASSAGQAYEQYF
TRBJ2-5 | - | TRBV29-1 | - | TGCAGCGTTGAAGACGTTTTTATAGACAGGTCACCCCAAGAGACCCGGTACTTC | CSVEDVFIDRSPQETRYF
TRBJ2-7 | many | TRBV28 | TRBD1 | TGTGCCAGCAGCTTTTCCGGGACAGCCTACGAGCAGTACTTC | CASSFSGTAYEQYF
TRBJ2-3 | few | TRBV30 | TRBD1 | TGTGCGAAACAGGGGCCAAGCACAGATACGCAGTATTTT | CAKQGPSTDTQYF
TRBJ2-2 | many | TRBV7-9 | - | TGTGCCTGTCCAGGGTTACGCACCGGGGAGCTGTTTTTT | CACPGLRTGELFF
TRBJ2-5 | - | TRBV7-6 | TRBD2 | TGTGCCAGCAACTTAGGGGCTAGCGGGGGACCAGAGACCCAGTACTTC | CASNLGASGGPETQYF
TRBJ1-1 | - | TRBV5-1 | TRBD1 | TGCACCAGCAGCTTGGCCCCGACAGGGACCGCTGAAGCTTTCTTT | CTSSLAPTGTAEAFF
TRBJ2-4 | few | TRBV13 | - | TGTGCCAGCAGGCTTTTTGGGGGGCAAAACATTCAGTACTTC | CASRLFGGQNIQYF
TRBJ2-7 | many | TRBV5-1 | - | TGCGCCAGCAGCTTGGCACGCGCCTACGAGCAGTACTTC | CASSLARAYEQYF
TRBJ2-7 | many | TRBV2 | - | TGTGCCAGCGAGGTCGGGACGGGGTCCTACGAGCAGTACTTC | CASEVGTGSYEQYF
TRBJ2-3 | many | TRBV9 | - | TGTGCCAGCAGCGCTTATGGGTCTAGCGCGGCAGATACGCAGTATTTT | CASSAYGSSAADTQYF
TRBJ1-5 | many | TRBV5-6 | - | TGTGCCAGCAGCGCCTCCGGCAATCAGCCCCAGCATTTT | CASSASGNQPQHF
TRBJ1-1 | - | TRBV5-6 | TRBD1 | TGTGCCAGCAGCGAGGCAGGGGGCGCGGACACTGAAGCTTTCTTT | CASSEAGGADTEAFF
TRBJ2-3 | many | TRBV21-1 | - | TGTGCCAGCAGCAACTACACGGATACGCAGTATTTT | CASSNYTDTQYF
TRBJ2-7 | many | TRBV5-8 | TRBD2 | TGTGCCAGCAGCTTGTCGACTAGCGCGGTCTACGAGCAGTACTTC | CASSLSTSAVYEQYF
TRBJ2-3 | many | TRBV28 | TRBD2 | TGTGCCAGCAGTGAAGGACTAGCGGGAGTTGAAGATACGCAGTATTTT | CASSEGLAGVEDTQYF
TRBJ2-7 | many | TRBV20-1 | TRBD2 | TGCAGTGCTAGAAAACCCCTCGGCGGGAGGATCTCCTACGAGCAGTACTTC | CSARKPLGGRISYEQYF
TRBJ1-5 | many | TRBV20-1 | - | TGCAGTGCTAGAGACTGGACAGAGGGTAGCAATCAGCCCCAGCATTTT | CSARDWTEGSNQPQHF
TRBJ2-7 | many | TRBV5-8 | TRBD2 | TGTGCCAGCAGCTGGACTAGTCGGGGCGAGCAGTACTTC | CASSWTSRGEQYF
TRBJ1-5 | many | TRBV29-1 | - | TGCAGCGTCGTCTTGCTTAATAGCAATCAGCCCCAGCATTTT | CSVVLLNSNQPQHF
TRBJ1-5 | few | TRBV10-1 | TRBD1 | TGCGCCAGCAGTGAGCTGTGGACAGGGGGCTTTTCGGGCAATCAGCCCCAGCATTTT | CASSELWTGGFSGNQPQHF
TRBJ2-2 | many | TRBV4-1 | - | TGCGCCAGCAGCCAAATTACAGCTACCGGGGAGCTGTTTTTT | CASSQITATGELFF
TRBJ2-3 | many | TRBV9 | TRBD2 | TGTGCCAGCACCGGGGGGGCCGCAGATACGCAGTATTTT | CASTGGAADTQYF
TRBJ2-7 | many | TRBV4-1 | - | TGCGCCAGCAGCCAAGGCCCCAAGCAGTACTTC | CASSQGPKQYF
TRBJ2-7 | - | TRBV9 | TRBD1 | TGTGCCAGCAGCACCCAGACAGGGGATTACGAGCAGTACTTC | CASSTQTGDYEQYF
TRBJ2-7 | many | TRBV11-2 | TRBD2 | TGTGCCAGCAGCTCCGGACTAGTTGCCTACGAGCAGTACTTC | CASSSGLVAYEQYF
TRBJ1-1 | many | TRBV6-6 | - | TGTGCCAGCAATATCGACCCCCAGATGATCACTGAAGCTTTCTTT | CASNIDPQMITEAFF